Below are 4 T cell receptor beta chains sequenced from a single sample in a study of PD-L1 blockade in urothelial cancer. Libraries were prepared by immunoSEQ multiplex PCR; TCRdb keeps only in-frame clonotypes and omits some of them. Of about 20,000 clones listed, 88% are singletons. Specimen: PBMCs, collected around atezolizumab (anti-PD-L1) treatment. The receptors shown here come from a middle-aged man with urothelial cancer.

V and J are TRBV2 and TRBJ1-1, with 8 bases matching TRBD1. Trimming took 8 bases from V and 4 from J; bases not matched to a gene: 9. The CDR3 has 14 amino acids. The germline V gene encodes CDR1 SNHLY and CDR2 FYNNEI. The CDR3 here is CASRRTGSATEAFF. The CDR3 DNA follows: TGTGCCAGCCGAAGGACAGGGAGTGCCACTGAAGCTTTCTTT.

The chain links TRBV5-6 to TRBJ2-7, with TRBD1 as a possible D gene (7 bases). The CDR3 extends over 16 amino acids. Germline lookup yields CDR1 SGHDT and CDR2 YYEEEE. V lost 4 bases and J lost 5, with 22 bases in between. The CDR3 DNA is TGTGCCAGCAGCCTGGCGTCCGGCAGGGGGGTTCACGAGCAGTACTTC. This encodes CASSLASGRGVHEQYF.

This chain connects TRBV18 to TRBJ2-7; the D is unclear. Per the germline V gene, CDR1 is KGHSH and CDR2 is LQKENI. Trimming left V 1 base short and J 5 bases short, with 9 bases between. The CDR3 sequence is 13 residues long. CDR3: CASSPQFRNEQYF. The CDR3 region has the DNA TGTGCCAGCTCACCACAGTTTAGAAACGAGCAGTACTTC.

This clone was seen only a few times. The genes are TRBV30 and TRBJ1-5; no clear D gene. CDR3 length: 14 residues. From germline, CDR1 is GTSNPN and CDR2 SVGIG (reference sequence). Deletions cut 0 bases from V and 3 bases from J, with 9 bases between. The CDR3 is CAWSVSRNNQPQHF. The CDR3 region has the DNA TGTGCCTGGAGTGTTAGTCGAAACAATCAGCCCCAGCATTTT. Using reference TRBV30 and TRBJ1-5 for the parts outside the CDR3, the full variable domain is SQTIHQWPATLVQPVGSPLSLECTVEGTSNPNLYWYRQAAGRGLQLLFYSVGIGQISSEVPQNLSASRPQDRQFILSSKKLLLSDSGFYLCAWSVSRNNQPQHFGDGTRLSIL.